The 3 T cell receptor beta chains in this list originate from one sample, sequenced in a study of shared clonotypes between healthy human individuals (TCRdb year 2020). Libraries were built with the immunoSEQ multiplex PCR assay. The clones in this table, taken by TCRdb from immuneACCESS, are in-frame only. Not every clone is retained; where verified, under half of the shortfall comes from an unresolved V gene, and the cause of the rest is unknown. The sample table holds 90,000 to 100,000 clones, of which over 40% were seen once. The top ten clones comprise roughly 15% of the sample. The sample was PBMCs. The receptors originated from a woman between 35 and 50 years old in good health. Some clones in this sample may be carry-over from other donors' samples.

The chain is built from TRBV11-2 and TRBJ2-3; D not resolved. V lost 2 bases to trimming and J lost 1 base, with 10 bases between them. The CDR3 is made up of 15 amino acids. CDR1 is SGHAT and CDR2 is FQNNGV in the germline V gene. The DNA of the CDR3 is TGTGCCAGCAGCTTAACCGCCACTGGCACAGATACGCAGTATTTT. Protein product: CASSLTATGTDTQYF.

J is TRBJ1-5 and V is TRBV18; TRBD1 is a possible D gene (6 bases). V lost 3 bases to trimming and J lost 7 bases, with 10 bases between them. CDR3 size: 13 residues. CDR1 is KGHSH and CDR2 is LQKENI in the germline V gene. The CDR3 protein is CASSPYRDQPQHF. The CDR3, as DNA: TGTGCCAGCTCACCTTACAGGGACCAGCCCCAGCATTTT.

CDR3 region: CAIRGAYEQYF. As DNA, the CDR3 is TGTGCCATCAGGGGAGCGTACGAGCAGTACTTC. The rearrangement links TRBV10-3 to TRBJ2-7; D is perhaps TRBD2 (5 bases). Germline CDR1 and CDR2: ENHRY and SYGVKD. The CDR3 runs 11 residues. V was trimmed by 6 bases and J by 4 bases, leaving 7 bases between them.